This T cell receptor beta chain was recovered during a study of blood T cell repertoires in COVID-19. The overall study: Acute-phase and convalescent COVID-19 samples originated in the United States, Italy and Spain. PBMCs, B-cell-depleted T cells, or T cells were the source of the cDNA or gDNA that made up the material.

This CDR3 has 17 residues. With 1 base clipped from V and 2 bases from J, the junction kept 8 bases outside the gene matches. Germline-derived CDR1 and CDR2 are MNHEY and SMNVEV (reference sequence). Per the original data handling: Amplification of reference gene primers was used by the study to estimate nucleated cell counts. Sequenced by immunoSEQ multiplex PCR; TCRdb stores in-frame clones only, minus some. That table furnishes V, J and clone size, whereas the DNA furnished D and trimming. The table lists fewer than 70,000 clones, roughly 86% of them singletons. This clone was seen once. The J gene is TRBJ1-2, the V gene TRBV27; 9 bases align to TRBD1. The specimen was peripheral blood. The TCR originated in a man in his sixties with active or convalescent COVID-19. CDR3 bases: TGTGCCAGCAGTTTATACCACAGGGGGCCCCAAAACTATGGCTACACCTTC. The encoded protein is CASSLYHRGPQNYGYTF.